The clone carrying this TCR beta chain was counted between two and nine times. The target antigen is unknown. A single record per CDR3 protein comes from TCRdb applying MiXCR to the 5' RACE reads. Among fewer than 550,000 distinct CDR3 sequences listed, around 15% were seen once. The CDR3 length is 18 residues. The J segment lost 0 bases and the V segment lost 5 bases, leaving 10 bases of the junction unmatched. This record comes from a study of identical twins. Findings of the study overall: Models predicted less out-of-frame TCR alpha sharing in monozygotic twins than was found.

These data were likewise used in another study, on yellow fever vaccine responses in identical twins.

This sequence was found in a young woman in good health. Sequencing used CD4+ T cells sorted from blood. The V call is TRBV12-3 or TRBV12-4, the J call TRBJ2-2; 9 bases agree with TRBD2. CDR3 residues: CASSPSPREGSNTGELFF. The CDR3 region has the DNA TGTGCCAGCAGTCCTTCCCCGCGGGAGGGCTCGAACACCGGGGAGCTGTTTTTT.